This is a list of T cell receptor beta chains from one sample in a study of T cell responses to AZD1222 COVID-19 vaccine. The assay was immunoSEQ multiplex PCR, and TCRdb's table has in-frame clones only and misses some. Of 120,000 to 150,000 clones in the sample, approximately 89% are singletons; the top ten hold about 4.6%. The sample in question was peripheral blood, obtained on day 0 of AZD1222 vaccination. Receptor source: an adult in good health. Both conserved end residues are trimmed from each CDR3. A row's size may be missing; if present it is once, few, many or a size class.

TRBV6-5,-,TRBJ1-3,ASSGQSGNTIY
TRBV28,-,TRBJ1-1,ASHTADRGLANTEAF
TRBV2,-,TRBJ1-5,ASSELIGNQPQH
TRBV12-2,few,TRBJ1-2,ASRLAAGTGQSNYGYT
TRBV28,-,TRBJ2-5,ASSLRTRVQTQY
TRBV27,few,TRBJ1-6,ASSPPNSPLH
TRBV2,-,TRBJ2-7,ASSALGYEQY
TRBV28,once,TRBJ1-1,ASREALNTEAF
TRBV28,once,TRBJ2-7,ASSFRVTDYEQY
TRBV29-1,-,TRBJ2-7,SVEVAGDEQY
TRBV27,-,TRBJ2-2,ASSYISGRSNTGELF
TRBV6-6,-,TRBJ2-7,ASGGRGLSYEQY
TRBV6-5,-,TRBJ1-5,ASSSGVGNQPQH
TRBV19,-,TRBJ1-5,ATRDRGSNQPQH
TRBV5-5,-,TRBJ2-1,ASSATGARGNEQF
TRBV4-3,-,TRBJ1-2,ASSQESNSPNYGYT
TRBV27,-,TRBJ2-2,ASSFFDRVGGELF
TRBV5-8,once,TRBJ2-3,ASSSLWAGVNTDTQY
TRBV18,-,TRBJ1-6,ASSPSGAGRDSPLH
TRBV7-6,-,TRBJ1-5,ASSLELGDYSNQPQH
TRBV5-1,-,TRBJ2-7,ASSLQSSYEQY
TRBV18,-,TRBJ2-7,ASSPNRDSYEQY
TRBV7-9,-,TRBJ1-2,ASSLRDDSSGYGYT
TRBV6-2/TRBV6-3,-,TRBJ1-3,ASSYSGRLSGNTIY
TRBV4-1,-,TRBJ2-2,ASSQKRGSASGELF
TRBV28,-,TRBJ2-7,ASSLTGYTYEQY
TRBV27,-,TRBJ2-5,ASSLRTTTQETQY
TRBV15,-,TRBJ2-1,ATSRVEGQAGEQF
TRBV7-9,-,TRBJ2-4,ASSLGGYSLKNIQY
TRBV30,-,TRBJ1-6,AWSTGTGFYNSPLH
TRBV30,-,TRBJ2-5,AWENRDGETQY
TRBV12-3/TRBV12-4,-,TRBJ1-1,ASGGYPGTEAF
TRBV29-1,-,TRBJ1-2,SVMGQGVDGYT
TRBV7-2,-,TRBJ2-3,ASSLSAYTDTQY
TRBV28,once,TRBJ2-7,ASSLGSHYEQY
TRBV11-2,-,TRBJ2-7,ASSLVGGRAYEQY
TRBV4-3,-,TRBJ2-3,ASSQDLRLAGTSTDTQY